Below, 9 T cell receptor beta chains from the same sample are listed, as sequenced in a study of blood T cells in healthy people across ages. A second 7 to 11 cycle PCR used barcoded and J-beta primers. TCRdb re-derived calls from the 5' RACE reads in MiXCR, one entry per CDR3 protein. Among around 1,900,000 distinct CDR3 sequences listed, 30% to 40% were seen once. The specimen sequenced was blood. The source of these receptors is a human donor in good health.

About this clonotype: The junction departs from germline at one end; a sequencing error may be responsible. For the CDR3, the DNA is TGTGCCCGCAGCCGAGACGGCCAAGCCTTCTATGGCTACACCTTC. Translation gives CARSRDGQAFYGYTF. V gene TRBV3-1 combines with J gene TRBJ1-2, with D unclear. This CDR3 spans 15 amino acids. Germline V gene lookup returns CDR1 LGHDT and CDR2 YNNKEL (reference sequence).

The chain carries TRBV24-1 and TRBJ2-5; TRBD1 is a possible D gene (6 bases). The CDR3 has 12 amino acids. Per germline, CDR1 KGHDR and CDR2 SFDVKD. V shed 3 bases and J shed 11 bases, with 12 bases lying between them. The CDR3, as DNA: TGTGCCACCAGTGATCCACAGGGTCGGCAGTACTTC. Amino acids: CATSDPQGRQYF.

This chain connects TRBV5-5 to TRBJ2-7, with TRBD1 matching over 9 bases. Germline V lookup: CDR1 SGHKS, CDR2 YYEKEE (reference sequence). V was pared by 3 bases and J by 3 bases, with 7 bases of the junction left unmatched. CDR3 size: 15 residues. The CDR3 region is CASSSLGQGIYEQYF. Written as DNA, the CDR3 is TGTGCCAGCAGCTCCCTGGGACAGGGTATCTACGAGCAGTACTTC.

In this sample, this clonotype turned up a few times. The chain carries TRBV6-2 or TRBV6-3 and TRBJ2-7; no clear D. Trimming removed 5 bases at V and 0 bases at J, with 8 bases between. Germline CDR1 and CDR2: MNHEY and SVGEGT. The CDR3 totals 13 residues. The CDR3: CASSDRPSYEQYF. CDR3 bases: TGTGCCAGCAGTGACCGACCCTCCTACGAGCAGTACTTC.

This clonotype was counted a few times. A read error may produce the germline difference seen at one junction end. The chain uses TRBV28 and TRBJ2-1; TRBD2 might be the D (5 bases). CDR3 length: 11 residues. Germline V gene sequence: CDR1 MDHEN, CDR2 SYDVKM. The CDR3, as DNA: TGTGCCAGCGGTTTCGGAGGTGAGCAGTTCTTC. Encoded protein: CASGFGGEQFF.

This chain joins TRBV28 and TRBJ1-6; 7 nucleotides match TRBD1. V dropped 6 bases and J dropped 9; count of bases not matched to a gene: 11. The CDR3 is made up of 15 amino acids. Germline lookup yields CDR1 MDHEN and CDR2 SYDVKM. The chain's CDR3 is CASRLTGTVRSPLHF. CDR3 nucleotides: TGTGCCAGCAGACTGACAGGGACAGTGCGTTCACCCCTCCACTTT. The whole variable domain, filled in from reference TRBV28 and TRBJ1-6, reads DVKVTQSSRYLVKRTGEKVFLECVQDMDHENMFWYRQDPGLGLRLIYFSYDVKMKEKGDIPEGYSVSREKKERFSLILESASTNQTSMYLCASRLTGTVRSPLHFGNGTRLTVT.

Comment on this clonotype: This sequence may be a read error, since a much larger clone differs from it by one base. This chain connects TRBV29-1 to TRBJ2-4; 9 bases are a match to TRBD1. Germline V gene data show CDR1 as SQVTM and CDR2 as ANQGSEA. This CDR3 comprises 13 residues. CDR3 nucleotide sequence: TGCAGCGTTGGGACAGGGGAGAAAAGCATTCAGTACTTC. It is translated as CSVGTGEKSIQYF.

This rearrangement joins TRBV5-1 to TRBJ2-3; 7 nucleotides match TRBD2. The CDR3 extends over 16 amino acids. With V trimmed by 4 bases and J by 4 bases, 12 bases remained unmatched. Per the germline V gene, CDR1 is SGHRS and CDR2 is YFSETQ. The chain's CDR3 is CASSTGLDIGADTQYF. Written as DNA, the CDR3 is TGCGCCAGCAGCACCGGACTAGATATAGGAGCAGATACGCAGTATTTT.

This clonotype was seen more than once but under ten times. The chain uses TRBV10-3 and TRBJ1-1, with a tentative D call TRBD1 (6 bases). The CDR3 sequence is 13 residues long. Germline loops: CDR1 ENHRY, CDR2 SYGVKD. V lost 6 bases, J lost 4 bases, and 12 bases lay in between. CDR3 residues: CAISAPRGTEAFF. Here the CDR3 DNA reads TGTGCCATCAGCGCCCCCAGGGGCACTGAAGCTTTCTTT.